Listed below are T cell receptor beta chains from one sample, sequenced in a study of T-cell reconstitution after alpha-beta-depleted transplantation in children. TCRdb reanalysed the PCR reads using MiXCR and keeps one entry per CDR3 protein. The sample contains roughly 70,000 distinct CDR3 sequences, approximately 5% of which appear only once. The sequences come from PBMCs, mostly from graft donor cells, collected 180 days after TCRalphabeta/CD19-depleted stem cell transplant. These receptors all stem from a boy in the first two years of life who had a stem cell transplant for acute myeloid leukemia, so the T cells may come from the graft donor. Both conserved end residues are part of each CDR3. Each record gives: J gene, clone size, D gene, V gene, CDR3 protein, CDR3 DNA. The D gene is left open where the match is weak. A clone size is listed for some rows: how often the clone was seen (once, few, many), or a class if it is expanded.

TRBJ2-2 | many | TRBD2 | TRBV20-1 | CSAVTSGTGELFF | TGCAGTGCCGTCACTAGCGGTACCGGGGAGCTGTTTTTT
TRBJ2-5 | many | . | TRBV12-3/TRBV12-4 | CASSAGRDSLQETQYF | TGTGCCAGCAGTGCAGGCCGGGACTCCCTCCAAGAGACCCAGTACTTC
TRBJ2-3 | few | TRBD2 | TRBV20-1 | CSAIRGGPDTQYF | TGCAGTGCTATTCGGGGGGGCCCGGATACGCAGTATTTT
TRBJ2-5 | many | . | TRBV10-3 | CAIRADSGTTQYF | TGTGCCATCAGGGCTGACAGCGGTACGACCCAGTACTTC
TRBJ2-2 | many | . | TRBV12-3/TRBV12-4 | CASSLGGAGELFF | TGTGCCAGCAGTTTAGGGGGGGCCGGGGAGCTGTTTTTT
TRBJ2-1 | . | TRBD2 | TRBV5-1 | CASSLDISGVYEQFF | TGCGCCAGCAGCTTGGATATTAGCGGGGTATACGAGCAGTTCTTC
TRBJ2-1 | many | TRBD1 | TRBV11-2 | CASSLVPGQGSEQFF | TGTGCCAGCAGCTTAGTGCCGGGACAGGGGTCTGAGCAGTTCTTC
TRBJ2-1 | many | TRBD2 | TRBV4-3 | CASSQGLAGGPTFSEQFF | TGCGCCAGCAGCCAAGGACTAGCGGGGGGTCCTACTTTCAGTGAGCAGTTCTTC
TRBJ1-3 | many | . | TRBV2 | CASSETFSGNTIYF | TGTGCCAGCAGTGAGACATTCTCTGGAAACACCATATATTTT
TRBJ2-2 | many | . | TRBV7-9 | CASSLLLANTGELFF | TGTGCCAGCAGCTTACTCTTGGCGAACACCGGGGAGCTGTTTTTT
TRBJ2-5 | many | . | TRBV10-3 | CAISERGLKETQYF | TGTGCCATCAGTGAAAGGGGGTTAAAGGAGACCCAGTACTTC
TRBJ2-1 | many | TRBD2 | TRBV6-5 | CASTLAGGDNEQFF | TGTGCCAGCACCTTAGCGGGGGGCGACAATGAGCAGTTCTTC